This TCR beta chain was recorded in a study of T cell responses to AZD1222 COVID-19 vaccine. General study results and limits: In the spike-specific TCR repertoire, nearly half reportedly target unmutated variant regions. Scientists sampled the repertoires only once the peak T cell response had passed. White British donors predominated, females outnumbered males, and clonal diversity was possibly underestimated. Once two AZD1222 doses were given, Spike-specific TCR breadth and depth went up.

Judged by abundance, this clone is medium-sized. The target antigen is unknown. Losses at the gene ends were 4 bases for V and 5 bases for J; bases not matched to a gene: 10. Germline V gene sequence: CDR1 SGHNT, CDR2 YYREEE (reference sequence). The CDR3 sequence is 16 residues long. Here immunoSEQ multiplex PCR was the method, and the copy in TCRdb shows in-frame clones only, minus some. Of around 96,000 clones in the sample, around nine tenths were seen once. Source: peripheral blood, taken on day 0 of AZD1222 vaccination. This sequence originates from an adult in good health. The gene calls are TRBV5-4 and TRBJ1-4, with 8 bases identical to TRBD1. The CDR3 reads CASSRSGDRRNEKLFF. For the CDR3, the DNA is TGTGCCAGCAGCCGGAGTGGGGACAGGAGAAATGAAAAACTGTTTTTT. Looking up the rest from reference TRBV5-4 and TRBJ1-4 gives the full variable domain: ETGVTQSPTHLIKTRGQQVTLRCSSQSGHNTVSWYQQALGQGPQFIFQYYREEENGRGNFPPRFSGLQFPNYSSELNVNALELDDSALYLCASSRSGDRRNEKLFFGSGTQLSVL.